This passage covers 30 T cell receptor beta chains from one sample sequenced in a study of cytomegalovirus exposure and HLA in healthy donors. Researchers ran the PCR with 60 Vbeta and 13 Jbeta primers. Profiling relied on immunoSEQ multiplex PCR, and the TCRdb table lists in-frame clones only, not all of them. The table has 150,000 to 200,000 clones, 70% to 80% seen once. Sequenced input: PBMCs. Receptors originate from a woman aged 50 to 60 in good health and CMV-seronegative.

This clone was found a few times. The rearrangement uses TRBV5-5 and TRBJ1-5; no definite D call. CDR1 is SGHKS and CDR2 is YYEKEE in the germline V gene (reference sequence). The CDR3 is 15 amino acids. V dropped 2 bases and J dropped 3 bases, with 12 bases sitting between them. CDR3 nucleotides: TGTGCCAGCAGCTTAGCGGGCACGGTCAATCAGCCCCAGCATTTT. This sequence encodes CASSLAGTVNQPQHF. The entire variable domain, with the rest obtained from reference TRBV5-5 and TRBJ1-5, is as follows: DAGVTQSPTHLIKTRGQQVTLRCSPISGHKSVSWYQQVLGQGPQFIFQYYEKEERGRGNFPDRFSARQFPNYSSELNVNALLLGDSALYLCASSLAGTVNQPQHFGDGTRLSIL.

The genes are TRBV11-1 and TRBJ1-6; 7 bases map to TRBD1. There are 14 residues in the CDR3. Losses at the gene ends were 1 base for V and 7 bases for J; bases not matched to a gene: 1. Per germline, CDR1 SGHAT and CDR2 FQDESV (reference sequence). The CDR3 protein is CASSLVTGNSPLHF. The CDR3 DNA is TGTGCCAGCAGCTTAGTGACAGGGAATTCACCCCTCCACTTT.

The V gene is TRBV7-2, the J gene TRBJ2-3; TRBD2 is a possible D gene (6 bases). Germline CDR1 SGHTA, CDR2 FQGNSA. V was trimmed by 5 bases and J by 6 bases, leaving 12 bases between them. This CDR3 region has 13 residues. CDR3 in DNA: TGTGCCAGCAGCCCGCGGGGAGGCGATACGCAGTATTTT. It specifies CASSPRGGDTQYF. Using reference TRBV7-2 and TRBJ2-3 for the parts outside the CDR3, the full variable domain is GAGVSQSPSNKVTEKGKDVELRCDPISGHTALYWYRQSLGQGLEFLIYFQGNSAPDKSGLPSDRFSAERTGGSVSTLTIQRTQQEDSAVYLCASSPRGGDTQYFGPGTRLTVL.

In its sample, this clone was seen once. This chain connects TRBV30 to TRBJ1-5; TRBD1 agrees at 9 bases. The V and J ends lost 5 bases and 9 bases, in that order; junction bases with no gene match: 17. The germline V gene has CDR1 GTSNPN and CDR2 SVGIG (reference sequence). The CDR3 spans 16 residues. This CDR3 is CAWGLAGQGFRWPQHF. DNA for the CDR3: TGTGCCTGGGGCCTTGCTGGACAGGGGTTCAGGTGGCCCCAGCATTTT.

This chain joins TRBV19 and TRBJ2-5, with TRBD2 matching 8 bases. V trimming: 1 base; J trimming: 4 bases; junction bases outside the gene matches: 5. Germline V gene lookup returns CDR1 LNHDA and CDR2 SQIVND (reference sequence). This CDR3 region has 15 residues. The CDR3 loop reads CASSIVRGARETQYF. CDR3 in DNA: TGTGCCAGTAGTATAGTGCGGGGGGCTCGAGAGACCCAGTACTTC.

This chain uses TRBV7-2 with TRBJ1-6; D remains ambiguous. With 4 bases removed from V and 0 bases from J, the gap between germline ends came to 10 bases. The CDR3 extends over 16 amino acids. The germline V gene encodes CDR1 SGHTA and CDR2 FQGNSA. The CDR3 is CASSSRVISYNSPLHF. In DNA form, the CDR3 reads TGTGCCAGCAGCTCCCGGGTGATCTCCTATAATTCACCCCTCCACTTT.

The chain carries TRBV6-1 and TRBJ2-5, with TRBD1 matching over 9 bases. The CDR3 runs 15 residues. Germline CDR1 is MNHNS and CDR2 is SASEGT. J gave up 0 bases and V 8 bases, and 7 bases lay outside the gene matches. CDR3 sequence (DNA): TGTGCCAGCGCCATAGGGGACAGGGACCAAGAGACCCAGTACTTC. As protein: CASAIGDRDQETQYF.

This chain links TRBV10-3 with TRBJ1-1, with D uncertain. Germline V gene lookup returns CDR1 ENHRY and CDR2 SYGVKD. This CDR3 is 16 amino acids long. V lost 4 bases and J lost 1, with 16 bases in between. The CDR3: CAISGEELRGNTEAFF. The CDR3 DNA reads TGTGCCATCAGTGGTGAAGAGTTAAGAGGGAACACTGAAGCTTTCTTT.

This chain uses TRBV7-2 with TRBJ1-2; 10 bases align to TRBD1. With V trimmed by 5 bases and J by 4 bases, 16 bases remained unmatched. Germline CDR1 reads SGHTA; CDR2 reads FQGNSA. This CDR3 has 18 amino acids. CDR3 sequence reads: CASSTYRGTGEGGYGYTF. The CDR3 DNA sequence: TGTGCCAGCAGCACCTACCGCGGGACAGGGGAGGGCGGCTATGGCTACACCTTC.

The chain recombines TRBV7-9 with TRBJ2-7; 8 bases line up with TRBD1. Germline-derived CDR1 and CDR2 are SEHNR and FQNEAQ (reference sequence). With V trimmed by 4 bases and J by 5 bases, 10 bases remained unmatched. The CDR3 runs to 15 residues. The CDR3 coding sequence is TGTGCCAGCAGCTACAGACAGGGGACCTTCCACGAGCAGTACTTC. This translates into CASSYRQGTFHEQYF.

The V and J genes are TRBV28 and TRBJ1-5; no reliable D call. Germline assignment: CDR1 MDHEN and CDR2 SYDVKM. V was pared by 9 bases and J by 0 bases, with 9 bases between. CDR3 length equals 13 residues. For the CDR3, the DNA is TGTGCCAGTACAGTTTATAGCAATCAGCCCCAGCATTTT. As protein: CASTVYSNQPQHF.

There are a few counts of this clone. The rearrangement links TRBV9 to TRBJ2-7; 7 bases map to TRBD1. V was pared by 4 bases and J by 3 bases, with 13 bases of the junction left unmatched. CDR3 length equals 16 residues. Germline V CDR1 and CDR2: SGDLS, YYNGEE. For the CDR3, the DNA is TGTGCCAGCAGCCCGGATGGGGGCAGGGGGAACTACGAGCAGTACTTC. This codes for CASSPDGGRGNYEQYF.

This clone turned up a few times. The chain is built from TRBV6-5 and TRBJ1-1; D might be TRBD1 (5 bases). The V gene lost 4 bases and the J gene lost 4 bases, with 13 bases spanning the gap. The germline CDR1 and CDR2 sequences are MNHEY and SVGAGI. The CDR3 is 14 residues long. The CDR3 protein is CASSSVRDFTEAFF. Written as DNA, the CDR3 is TGTGCCAGCAGTTCAGTCCGGGACTTCACTGAAGCTTTCTTT.

The CDR3 DNA follows: TGTGCCAGCAGCCCCCAGGGACTAGCGGGTACCGAGCAGTACTTC. It yields the protein CASSPQGLAGTEQYF. V usage is TRBV11-2 and J usage is TRBJ2-7; 12 positions match TRBD2. V lost 5 bases, J lost 6 bases, and 8 bases stayed unmatched. This CDR3 is built from 15 residues. Germline V gene lookup returns CDR1 SGHAT and CDR2 FQNNGV.

The count of this clone is one. The gene calls are TRBV2 and TRBJ2-7, with 9 bases aligning to TRBD1. In germline, CDR1 is SNHLY, CDR2 FYNNEI. After removal of 6 bases from V and 6 bases from J, the junction contained 12 bases not matched to a gene. This CDR3 spans 15 amino acids. The CDR3 bases are TGTGCCAGCAGCCGATCCGGGACAGGGCAAGGCGAGCAGTACTTC. Translated: CASSRSGTGQGEQYF.

The rearrangement uses TRBV4-3 and TRBJ2-3; the D gene is possibly TRBD2 (5 bases). V was cut by 2 bases and J by 2 bases, with 14 bases left in between. This CDR3 is 16 amino acids long. Germline CDR1 and CDR2: LGHNA and YSLEER. The CDR3 here is CASSQKYRGYTDTQYF. The CDR3 DNA follows: TGCGCCAGCAGCCAAAAGTATCGGGGATACACAGATACGCAGTATTTT.

This clone was detected a few times. This chain uses TRBV9 with TRBJ1-1; TRBD1 is a possible D gene (5 bases). V gave up 3 bases and J gave up 1 base, with 10 bases separating them. Per the germline V gene, CDR1 is SGDLS and CDR2 is YYNGEE. This CDR3 has 14 residues. CDR3 coding DNA: TGTGCCAGCAGCGGTATTCAGGGGAACACTGAAGCTTTCTTT. This encodes CASSGIQGNTEAFF.

This rearrangement joins TRBV5-6 to TRBJ2-5, with 10 bases matching TRBD1. Trimming at V came to 1 base and at J to 5 bases, leaving 8 bases not matched to a gene. Germline V gene data show CDR1 as SGHDT and CDR2 as YYEEEE. The CDR3 has 16 residues. The CDR3 sequence is CASSLPPGQGLETQYF. CDR3 DNA sequence: TGTGCCAGCAGCTTGCCCCCGGGACAGGGGCTGGAGACCCAGTACTTC.

The V and J genes are TRBV6-5 and TRBJ1-1, with TRBD1 as a possible D gene (6 bases). V gave up 0 bases and J gave up 3 bases, with 11 bases separating them. The germline V gene has CDR1 MNHEY and CDR2 SVGAGI. The CDR3 is 15 amino acids. CDR3 in amino acids: CASSYSQGRDTEAFF. DNA of the CDR3: TGTGCCAGCAGTTACTCGCAGGGGCGCGACACTGAAGCTTTCTTT.

The genes are TRBV5-1 and TRBJ2-3, with D perhaps TRBD2 (6 bases). The V end was cut by 4 bases, the J end by 4 bases, with 10 bases between. The CDR3 covers 13 residues. Germline V gives CDR1 SGHRS, CDR2 YFSETQ. CDR3 residues: CASSPGLSDTQYF. The DNA for the CDR3 is TGCGCCAGCAGCCCGGGACTCTCAGATACGCAGTATTTT.

This clone appeared once. The rearrangement links TRBV28 to TRBJ2-7, with 8 nucleotides matching TRBD2. J lost 0 bases, V lost 10 bases, and 2 bases had no gene match. This CDR3 spans 12 amino acids. CDR1 is MDHEN and CDR2 is SYDVKM in the germline V gene. The CDR3 loop is CAIAGSSYEQYF. The CDR3 DNA reads as TGTGCCATAGCGGGAAGCTCCTACGAGCAGTACTTC.

A word on this clone: An end of the junction differs from the germline gene, which may be a read error. The CDR3 DNA reads TGTGCCAGCAGTCAACAGGGAACTGGAAGCACCATATATTTT. It is translated as CASSQQGTGSTIYF. J is TRBJ1-3 and V is TRBV28; TRBD1 is a possible D gene (6 bases). CDR1 MDHEN and CDR2 SYDVKM come from the germline V gene. The length of the CDR3 is 14 residues.

The chain links TRBV5-1 to TRBJ2-3; TRBD2 matches at 11 bases. J was trimmed by 0 bases and V by 6 bases; bases with no gene match: 12. This CDR3 is 18 amino acids long. CDR1 SGHRS and CDR2 YFSETQ come from the germline V gene. In DNA, the CDR3 is TGCGCCAGCACCAACAGGCTAGCGGGAGGCACTAGCACAGATACGCAGTATTTT. It yields the protein CASTNRLAGGTSTDTQYF.

V and J are TRBV28 and TRBJ1-2; 8 positions match TRBD1. The CDR3 is made up of 12 amino acids. Germline V gene sequence: CDR1 MDHEN, CDR2 SYDVKM. V lost 6 bases, J lost 4 bases, and 1 base stayed unmatched. The CDR3 here is CASRTGGYGYTF. CDR3 sequence (DNA): TGTGCCAGCAGAACAGGGGGCTATGGCTACACCTTC.

The rearrangement uses TRBV5-1 and TRBJ2-3, with a possible D match to TRBD1 (6 bases). CDR1 SGHRS and CDR2 YFSETQ come from the germline V gene. Trimming took off 0 bases at V and 4 bases at J, with 6 bases between the two ends. The CDR3 is made up of 13 amino acids. In DNA form, the CDR3 reads TGCGCCAGCAGCTTGGAGGGGGCAGATACGCAGTATTTT. Translation: CASSLEGADTQYF.

V and J are TRBV6-5 and TRBJ1-6; D is possibly TRBD1 (6 bases). The CDR3 contains 13 residues. Germline V gives CDR1 MNHEY, CDR2 SVGAGI. The V and J ends lost 6 bases and 7 bases respectively, with 10 bases between them. The CDR3 DNA is TGTGCCAGCAGACGGACAGAAAATTCACCCCTCCACTTT. Residues: CASRRTENSPLHF.

In regard to this clone: The germline gene is not matched at one end of the junction; a read error may be the cause. The chain uses TRBV12-5 and TRBJ2-3; TRBD1 matches 12 bases. This CDR3 region has 14 residues. Germline CDR1 reads LGHNT; CDR2 reads FRNRAP. CDR3 nucleotides: TGTGCTAGACCGGGGACAGGGGGCACAAATACGCAGTATTTT. Translated: CARPGTGGTNTQYF.

The chain links TRBV27 to TRBJ2-1, with TRBD2 matching over 11 bases. The CDR3 contains 16 residues. Germline assignment: CDR1 MNHEY and CDR2 SMNVEV (reference sequence). The trim removed 4 bases at V and 5 bases at J, leaving 7 bases unmatched. This chain's CDR3 is CASSSLAGGRDNEQFF. Here the CDR3 DNA reads TGTGCCAGCAGTTCCTTAGCGGGGGGGAGGGACAATGAGCAGTTCTTC.

This clone turned up a few times. The chain links TRBV5-4 to TRBJ2-5, with 8 positions matching TRBD1. CDR3 size: 16 residues. Germline trimming cut 4 bases from V and 2 bases from J; bases unmatched to any gene: 10. Per germline, CDR1 SGHNT and CDR2 YYREEE (reference sequence). The CDR3 region is CASSVRKQGVQETQYF. The DNA of the CDR3 is TGTGCCAGCAGCGTCCGCAAACAGGGGGTGCAAGAGACCCAGTACTTC. The full variable domain, its missing parts supplied by reference TRBV5-4 and TRBJ2-5, is ETGVTQSPTHLIKTRGQQVTLRCSSQSGHNTVSWYQQALGQGPQFIFQYYREEENGRGNFPPRFSGLQFPNYSSELNVNALELDDSALYLCASSVRKQGVQETQYFGPGTRLLVL.

This clone was detected only a few times. V is TRBV6-4 and J is TRBJ2-3; D is possibly TRBD2 (6 bases). CDR3 length: 16 amino acids. Trimming cost V 4 bases and J 0 bases, with 14 bases left between them. Per germline, CDR1 MRHNA and CDR2 SNTAGT. CDR3 loop: CASSAEAGSSTDTQYF. CDR3 bases: TGTGCCAGCAGTGCGGAGGCGGGATCAAGCACAGATACGCAGTATTTT.